The clone carrying this T cell receptor (beta chain) was recorded many times. What it binds is not known. This sample is drawn from a study of T-cell memory formation after mild COVID-19. TCRdb reprocessed the 5' RACE reads via MiXCR and lists one record per CDR3 protein. The sample includes around 400,000 distinct CDR3 sequences, roughly a quarter of them seen just once. Study-level points and caveats: Mostly located in CM and EM were contracting CD4+ clones, with contracting CD8+ clones located in EMRA.

This sequence originates from an adult woman who had mild COVID-19 (a few samples of this study predate the infection). Cell type and time point are not known. Sequencing was carried out using PBMCs or a T cell subset sorted from them (not recorded which).

The CDR3 DNA follows: TGTGCCAGCAGTCCCCAGACTACTAACTATGGCTACACCTTC. The encoded protein is CASSPQTTNYGYTF. The genes are TRBV12-3 or TRBV12-4 and TRBJ1-2; D is unclear. Trimming removed 5 bases from V and 0 bases from J, with 10 bases in between. The CDR3 runs 14 residues.